These 6 T cell receptor beta chains were sequenced from one sample in a study of siplizumab effects on memory and regulatory T cells (dated by TCRdb to the late 2010s). Libraries were built with the immunoSEQ multiplex PCR assay. Sourced from immuneACCESS, this table was stored by TCRdb with only in-frame sequences that have V and J called. A share of the clones is absent; for the studies checked, an unresolved V gene accounts for under half, and the remainder has no known explanation. The table for this sample lists around 100,000 clones; over 90% of them were counted only once. The top ten clonotypes cover 1% to 1.5% of the sample. Specimen: non-Treg CD4+ T cells sorted from blood. The cell subset or site label, as the study defines it: FACS-sorted unstimulated CD4+ non-regulatory T cells. The receptors come from a human donor in good health.

The chain couples TRBV4-1 to TRBJ2-7, with D maybe TRBD2 (6 bases). Germline V gene lookup returns CDR1 MGHRA and CDR2 YSYEKL. Trimming shortened V by 3 bases and J by 10 bases, and 28 bases separated the two germline ends. The CDR3 is made up of 17 amino acids. The CDR3 here is CASSHFPKWEADWIQYF. The CDR3, as DNA: TGCGCCAGCAGCCATTTCCCTAAGTGGGAGGCCGATTGGATTCAGTACTTC.

This chain uses TRBV6-1 with TRBJ2-3; D is perhaps TRBD2 (6 bases). The CDR3 extends over 17 amino acids. The germline V gene encodes CDR1 MNHNS and CDR2 SASEGT. Trimming took 4 bases from V and 2 from J, leaving 19 bases between them. CDR3: CASSVKPGTGTTDTQYF. The CDR3 DNA reads as TGTGCCAGCAGTGTAAAACCCGGGACTGGAACCACAGATACGCAGTATTTT.

This sequence joins TRBV6-5 and TRBJ2-1; 12 bases map to TRBD2. The J segment lost 7 bases and the V segment lost 0 bases, leaving 4 bases of the junction unmatched. The germline gives CDR1 MNHEY, CDR2 SVGAGI. The CDR3 length is 16 residues. The CDR3 is CASSYSTSGRSNEQFF. Written as DNA, the CDR3 is TGTGCCAGCAGTTACTCGACTAGCGGGAGATCAAATGAGCAGTTCTTC.

The chain has TRBV11-3 and TRBJ2-2, with TRBD1 identical over 11 bases. Unmatched junction bases numbered 3, after V lost 8 bases and J lost 4 bases. Germline-derived CDR1 and CDR2 are SGHNT and YENEEA. The CDR3 length is 14 residues. The CDR3 DNA follows: TGTGCCAGCCGGACAGGGGGCGTCACCGGGGAGCTGTTTTTT. It codes for CASRTGGVTGELFF. The whole variable domain, filled in from reference TRBV11-3 and TRBJ2-2, reads EAGVVQSPRYKIIEKKQPVAFWCNPISGHNTLYWYLQNLGQGPELLIRYENEEAVDDSQLPKDRFSAERLKGVDSTLKIQPAELGDSAVYLCASRTGGVTGELFFGEGSRLTVL.

The rearrangement uses TRBV9 and TRBJ1-1, with D perhaps TRBD1 (6 bases). Germline CDR1 and CDR2: SGDLS and YYNGEE. The CDR3 extends over 15 amino acids. The V gene lost 4 bases and the J gene lost 0 bases, with 13 bases spanning the gap. The CDR3 region has the DNA TGTGCCAGCAGCCGTATGGGACAAATGAACACTGAAGCTTTCTTT. It translates to CASSRMGQMNTEAFF.

This chain connects TRBV7-9 to TRBJ2-2; D remains unclear. Trimming pared 3 bases from V and 5 bases from J, leaving 10 bases between. Germline V lookup: CDR1 SEHNR, CDR2 FQNEAQ (reference sequence). CDR3 length: 14 amino acids. CDR3 sequence: CASSFAFGTGELFF. The CDR3 DNA reads TGTGCCAGCAGCTTCGCGTTCGGAACCGGGGAGCTGTTTTTT.